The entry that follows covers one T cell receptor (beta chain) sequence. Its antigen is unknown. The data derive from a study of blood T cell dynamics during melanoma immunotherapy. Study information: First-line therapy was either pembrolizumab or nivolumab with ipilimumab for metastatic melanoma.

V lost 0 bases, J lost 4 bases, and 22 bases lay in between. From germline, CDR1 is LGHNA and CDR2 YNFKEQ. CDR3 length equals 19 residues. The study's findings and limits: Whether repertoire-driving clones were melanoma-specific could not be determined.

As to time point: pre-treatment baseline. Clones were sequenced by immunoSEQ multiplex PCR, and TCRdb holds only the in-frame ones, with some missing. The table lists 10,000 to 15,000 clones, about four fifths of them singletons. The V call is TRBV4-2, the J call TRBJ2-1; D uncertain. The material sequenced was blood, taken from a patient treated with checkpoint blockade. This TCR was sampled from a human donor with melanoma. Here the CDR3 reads CASSQDVVSPANKYNEQFF. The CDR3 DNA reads TGTGCCAGCAGCCAAGATGTAGTTAGCCCGGCGAACAAATACAATGAGCAGTTCTTC.